The entry that follows covers one T cell receptor (beta chain) sequence. Unmatched junction bases numbered 7, after V lost 4 bases and J lost 6 bases. The germline V gene encodes CDR1 LGHNA and CDR2 YNFKEQ. CDR3 size: 15 residues. The record originates from a study of blood T cell repertoires in COVID-19. Study summary: The samples span acute and convalescent COVID-19 from the United States, Italy and Spain.

In the authors' methods: Counts of nucleated cells, estimated from reference gene primer amplification, were obtained. This table comes from immunoSEQ multiplex PCR, and its TCRdb copy is limited to in-frame clones, with some not included. The DNA was the basis for D and trimming; V, J and clone size are from that table. This table has roughly 220,000 clones, around 81% appearing once. The sequenced sample consisted of peripheral blood. This receptor was obtained from a woman in her twenties or thirties who had recovered from COVID-19. The rearrangement links TRBV4-2 to TRBJ1-2; TRBD1 matches at 11 bases. CDR3 residues: CASSPGQGAIHGYTF. DNA for the CDR3: TGTGCCAGCAGCCCTGGACAGGGGGCGATACATGGCTACACCTTC.